This T cell receptor (beta chain) was captured by sequencing in a study of graft-versus-host responses after intestinal transplantation. Background on the study: Among the recipients, transplants were multivisceral, liver-intestinal, or isolated intestinal. Every recipient underwent anti-thymocyte globulin induction, then tacrolimus and steroids for two to four years. General study points: Researchers found GvH clones in recipient marrow, and some showed up first in ileum or blood. Early after transplant, HvG declines were associated with peak levels of circulating GvH clones.

On this clone: Its antigen remains unidentified.

The CDR3 extends over 15 amino acids. From germline, CDR1 is LNHNV and CDR2 YYDKDF (reference sequence). V shed 0 bases and J shed 2 bases, with 10 bases lying between them. Generated by immunoSEQ multiplex PCR, the TCRdb table keeps only in-frame clones and is missing some. The sample has tens of thousands of clones, around 93% seen once. This clonotype was sampled from a human patient who received an intestinal transplant, so some T cells may come from the graft donor. The material sequenced was PBMCs, taken 786 days after a first intestinal transplant, on the day of a second. The chain carries TRBV15 and TRBJ2-5, with D maybe TRBD2 (5 bases). This CDR3 reads CATSRDKKRQETQYF. The DNA of the CDR3 is TGTGCCACCAGCAGAGATAAGAAGCGGCAAGAGACCCAGTACTTC. The full variable domain, with the rest looked up from reference TRBV15 and TRBJ2-5, is DAMVIQNPRYQVTQFGKPVTLSCSQTLNHNVMYWYQQKSSQAPKLLFHYYDKDFNNEADTPDNFQSRRPNTSFCFLDIRSPGLGDTAMYLCATSRDKKRQETQYFGPGTRLLVL.